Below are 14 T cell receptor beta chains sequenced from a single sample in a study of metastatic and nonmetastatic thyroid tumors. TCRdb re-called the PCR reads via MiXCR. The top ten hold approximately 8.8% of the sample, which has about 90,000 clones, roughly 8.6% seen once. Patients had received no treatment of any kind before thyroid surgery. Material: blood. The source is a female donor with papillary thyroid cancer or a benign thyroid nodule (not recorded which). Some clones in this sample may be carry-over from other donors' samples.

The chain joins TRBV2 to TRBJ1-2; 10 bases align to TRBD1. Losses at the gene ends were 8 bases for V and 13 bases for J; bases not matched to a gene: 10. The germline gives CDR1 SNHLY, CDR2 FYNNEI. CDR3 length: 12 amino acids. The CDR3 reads CASGGTGDDCTF. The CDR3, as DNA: TGTGCCAGCGGGGGGACAGGGGATGACTGCACCTTC.

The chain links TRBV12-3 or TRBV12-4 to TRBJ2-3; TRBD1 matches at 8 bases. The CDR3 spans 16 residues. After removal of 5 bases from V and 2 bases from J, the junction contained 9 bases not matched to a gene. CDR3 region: CASSPRQGASTDTQYF. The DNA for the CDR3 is TGTGCCAGCAGTCCCCGGCAGGGGGCCTCCACAGATACGCAGTATTTT.

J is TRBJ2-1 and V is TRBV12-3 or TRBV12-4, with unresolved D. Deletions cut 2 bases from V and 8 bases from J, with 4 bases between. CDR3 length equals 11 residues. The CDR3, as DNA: TGTGCCAGCAGTTTAACGCATGAGCAGTTCTTC. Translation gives CASSLTHEQFF.

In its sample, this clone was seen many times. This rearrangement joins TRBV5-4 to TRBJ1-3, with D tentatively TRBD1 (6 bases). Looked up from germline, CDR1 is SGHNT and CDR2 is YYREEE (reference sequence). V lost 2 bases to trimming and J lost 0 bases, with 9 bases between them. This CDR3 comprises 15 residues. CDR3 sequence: CASSLGGNSGNTIYF. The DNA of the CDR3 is TGTGCCAGCAGCTTAGGGGGTAACTCTGGAAACACCATATATTTT.

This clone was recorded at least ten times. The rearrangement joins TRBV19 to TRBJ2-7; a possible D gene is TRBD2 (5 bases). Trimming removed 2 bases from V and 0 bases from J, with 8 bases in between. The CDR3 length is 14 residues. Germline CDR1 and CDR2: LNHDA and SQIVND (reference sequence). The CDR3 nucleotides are TGTGCCAGTAGTATAAGAGGGAACTCCTACGAGCAGTACTTC. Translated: CASSIRGNSYEQYF.

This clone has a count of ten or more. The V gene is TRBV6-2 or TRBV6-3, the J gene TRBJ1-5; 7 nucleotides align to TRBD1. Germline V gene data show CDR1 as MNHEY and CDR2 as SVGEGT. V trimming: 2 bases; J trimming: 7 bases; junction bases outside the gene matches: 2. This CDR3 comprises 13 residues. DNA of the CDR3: TGTGCCAGCAGTTACAGGACAGGCCAGCCCCAGCATTTT. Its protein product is CASSYRTGQPQHF.

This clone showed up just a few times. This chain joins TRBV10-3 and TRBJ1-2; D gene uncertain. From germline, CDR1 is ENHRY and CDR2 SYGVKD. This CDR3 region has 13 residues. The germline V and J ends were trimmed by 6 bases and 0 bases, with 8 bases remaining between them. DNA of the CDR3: TGTGCCATCAGCTCCCCCTCTAACTATGGCTACACCTTC. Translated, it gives CAISSPSNYGYTF.

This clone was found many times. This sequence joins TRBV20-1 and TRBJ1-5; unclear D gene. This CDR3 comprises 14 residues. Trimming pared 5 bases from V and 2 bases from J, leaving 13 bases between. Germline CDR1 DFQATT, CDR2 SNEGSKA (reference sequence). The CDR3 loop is CSASVPRGNQPQHF. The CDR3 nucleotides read TGCAGTGCTTCGGTCCCGCGGGGCAATCAGCCCCAGCATTTT.

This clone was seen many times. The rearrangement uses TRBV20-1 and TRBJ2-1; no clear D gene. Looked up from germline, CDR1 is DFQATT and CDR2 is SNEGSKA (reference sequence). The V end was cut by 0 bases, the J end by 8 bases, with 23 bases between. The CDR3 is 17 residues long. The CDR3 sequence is CSARDLGLERRSDEQFF. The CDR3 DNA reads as TGCAGTGCTAGAGATCTGGGATTAGAGCGCCGATCTGATGAGCAGTTCTTC.

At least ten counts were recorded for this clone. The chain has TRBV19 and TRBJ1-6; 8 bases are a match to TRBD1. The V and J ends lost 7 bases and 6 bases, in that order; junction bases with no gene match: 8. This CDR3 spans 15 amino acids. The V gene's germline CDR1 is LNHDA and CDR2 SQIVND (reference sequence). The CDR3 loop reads CASTKGTGLNSPLHF. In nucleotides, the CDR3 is TGTGCCAGTACCAAGGGGACAGGTCTTAATTCACCCCTCCACTTT. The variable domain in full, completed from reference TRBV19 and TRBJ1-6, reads DGGITQSPKYLFRKEGQNVTLSCEQNLNHDAMYWYRQDPGQGLRLIYYSQIVNDFQKGDIAEGYSVSREKKESFPLTVTSAQKNPTAFYLCASTKGTGLNSPLHFGNGTRLTVT.

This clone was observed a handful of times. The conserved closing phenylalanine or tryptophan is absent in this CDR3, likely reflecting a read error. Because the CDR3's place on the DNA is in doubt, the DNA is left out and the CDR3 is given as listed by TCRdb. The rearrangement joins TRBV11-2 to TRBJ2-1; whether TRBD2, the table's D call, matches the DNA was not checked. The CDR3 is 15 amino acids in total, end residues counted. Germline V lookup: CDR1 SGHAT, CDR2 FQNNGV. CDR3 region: CASSPLSGGGLPPSV.

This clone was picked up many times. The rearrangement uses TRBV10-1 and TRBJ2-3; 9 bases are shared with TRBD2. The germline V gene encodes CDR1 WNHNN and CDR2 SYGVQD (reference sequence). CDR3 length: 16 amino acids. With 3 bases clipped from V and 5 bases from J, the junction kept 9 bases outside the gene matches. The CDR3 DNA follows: TGCGCCAGCAGTGAATTTCGCGCGGGGGGGAAAGATACGCAGTATTTT. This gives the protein CASSEFRAGGKDTQYF.

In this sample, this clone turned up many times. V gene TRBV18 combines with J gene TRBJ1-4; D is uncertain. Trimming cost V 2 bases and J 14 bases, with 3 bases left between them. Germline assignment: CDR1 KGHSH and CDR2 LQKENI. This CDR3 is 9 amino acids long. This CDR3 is CASSPGLFF. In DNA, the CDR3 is TGTGCCAGCTCACCAGGGCTGTTTTTT.

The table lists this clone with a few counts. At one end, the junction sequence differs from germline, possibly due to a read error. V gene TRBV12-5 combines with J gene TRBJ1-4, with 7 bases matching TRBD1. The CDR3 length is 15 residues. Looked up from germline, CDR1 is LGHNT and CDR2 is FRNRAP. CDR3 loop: CAGGFGDSLNEKLFF. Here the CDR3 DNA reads TGTGCTGGTGGTTTCGGGGACAGCCTAAATGAAAAACTGTTTTTT.